Sequencing of this TCR beta chain was carried out in a study of molecular identifiers for immune sequencing clone quantification. Study-wide results and limits: For effector cells, clones above 20 RNA copies held over 97% of molecules; for naive cells, under 1%.

TCRdb itself ran the PCR reads through MiXCR, one entry per CDR3 protein. Among 40,000 to 45,000 distinct CDR3 sequences listed, roughly 18% were seen once. Ten or more counts support this clonotype. Its antigen remains unidentified. V was trimmed by 3 bases and J by 4 bases, leaving 11 bases between them. Germline lookup yields CDR1 SGHTA and CDR2 FQGNSA. CDR3 length equals 14 residues. This TCR came from a human donor in good health. Some libraries in this study had Jurkat cell RNA spiked in. What was sequenced was naive CD8+ T cells from blood, with Jurkat cell RNA spiked in. Subset reported: FACS-sorted CD8+CD4-CCR7+CD45RA+ naive T cells. V usage is TRBV7-2 and J usage is TRBJ2-3; D unresolved. In nucleotides, the CDR3 is TGTGCCAGCAGCTTTATCGCGACCCCAGATACGCAGTATTTT. This gives the protein CASSFIATPDTQYF.